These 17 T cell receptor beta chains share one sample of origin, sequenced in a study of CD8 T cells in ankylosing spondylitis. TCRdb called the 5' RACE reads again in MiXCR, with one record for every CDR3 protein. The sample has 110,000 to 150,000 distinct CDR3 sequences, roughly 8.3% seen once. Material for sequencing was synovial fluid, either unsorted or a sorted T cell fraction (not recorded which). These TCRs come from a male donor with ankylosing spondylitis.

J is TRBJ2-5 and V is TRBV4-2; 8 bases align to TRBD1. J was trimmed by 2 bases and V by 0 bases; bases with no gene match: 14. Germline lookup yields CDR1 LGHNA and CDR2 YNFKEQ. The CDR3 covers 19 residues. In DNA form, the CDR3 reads TGTGCCAGCAGCCAAGAGTACGGCAGGGGGCGCGAGGGGCAAGAGACCCAGTACTTC. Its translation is CASSQEYGRGREGQETQYF.

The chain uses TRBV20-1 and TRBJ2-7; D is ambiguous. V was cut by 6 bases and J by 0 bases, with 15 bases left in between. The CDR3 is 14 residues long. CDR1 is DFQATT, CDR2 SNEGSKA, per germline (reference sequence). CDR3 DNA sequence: TGCAGTGCAAACGGGCCTTTTAGCTCCTACGAGCAGTACTTC. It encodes CSANGPFSSYEQYF.

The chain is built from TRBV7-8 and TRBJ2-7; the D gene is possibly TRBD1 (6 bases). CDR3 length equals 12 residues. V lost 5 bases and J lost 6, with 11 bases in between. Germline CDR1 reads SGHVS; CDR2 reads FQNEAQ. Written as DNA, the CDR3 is TGTGCCAGCAGCACGGACAGCCGCGAGCAGTACTTC. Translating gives CASSTDSREQYF.

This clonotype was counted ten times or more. The CDR3 DNA reads as TGCGCCAGCAGCTTGTTAGTCGAAGATGGCTACACCTTC. Amino acids: CASSLLVEDGYTF. This rearrangement joins TRBV5-1 to TRBJ1-2; D not certain. Germline V CDR1 and CDR2: SGHRS, YFSETQ. The CDR3 consists of 13 residues. Deletions cut 1 base from V and 6 bases from J, with 10 bases between.

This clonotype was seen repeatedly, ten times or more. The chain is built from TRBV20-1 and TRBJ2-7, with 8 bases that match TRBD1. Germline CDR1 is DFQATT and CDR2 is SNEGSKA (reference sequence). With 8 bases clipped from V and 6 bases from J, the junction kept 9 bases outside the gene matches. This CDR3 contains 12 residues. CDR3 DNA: TGCAGTTACCAGGGGGCGCGGTTCGAGCAGTACTTC. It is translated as CSYQGARFEQYF.

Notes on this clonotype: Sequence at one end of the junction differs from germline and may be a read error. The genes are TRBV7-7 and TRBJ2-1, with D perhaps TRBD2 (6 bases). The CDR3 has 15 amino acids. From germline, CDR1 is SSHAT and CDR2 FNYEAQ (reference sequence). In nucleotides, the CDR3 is TGTGCTAGCAGCTACGGGAGCCAGGGCTACAATGAGCAGTTCTTC. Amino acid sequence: CASSYGSQGYNEQFF.

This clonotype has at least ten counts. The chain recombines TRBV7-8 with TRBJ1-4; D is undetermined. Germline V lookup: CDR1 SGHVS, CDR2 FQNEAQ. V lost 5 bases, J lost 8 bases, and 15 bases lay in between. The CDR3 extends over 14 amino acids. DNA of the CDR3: TGTGCCAGCAGCATCTATGGGAGGGCAGAAAAACTGTTTTTT. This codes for CASSIYGRAEKLFF.

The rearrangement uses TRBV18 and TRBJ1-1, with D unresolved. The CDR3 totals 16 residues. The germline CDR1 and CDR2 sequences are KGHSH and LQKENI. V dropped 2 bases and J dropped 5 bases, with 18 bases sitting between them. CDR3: CASSPFESVSGTEAFF. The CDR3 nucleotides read TGTGCCAGCTCACCATTTGAGTCAGTCTCGGGGACTGAAGCTTTCTTT.

The CDR3, as DNA: TGTGCCAGCAGTTTTAGATCTGAGTTTGGAAACACCATATATTTT. Its protein product is CASSFRSEFGNTIYF. The gene calls are TRBV12-3 or TRBV12-4 and TRBJ1-3, with unresolved D. This CDR3 comprises 15 residues. V lost 3 bases, J lost 3 bases, and 12 bases lay in between.

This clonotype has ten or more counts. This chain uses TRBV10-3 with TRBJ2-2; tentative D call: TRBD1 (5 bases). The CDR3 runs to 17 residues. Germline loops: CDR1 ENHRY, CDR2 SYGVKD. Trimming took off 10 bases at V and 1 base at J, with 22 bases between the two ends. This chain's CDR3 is CATKGLQVGQNTGELFF. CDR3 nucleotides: TGTGCCACCAAAGGGCTTCAGGTGGGGCAGAACACCGGGGAGCTGTTTTTT.

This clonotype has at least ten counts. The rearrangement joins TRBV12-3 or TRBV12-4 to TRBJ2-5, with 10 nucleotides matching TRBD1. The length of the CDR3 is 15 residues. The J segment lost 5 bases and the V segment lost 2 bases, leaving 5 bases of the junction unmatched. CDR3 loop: CASSLSRQGAETQYF. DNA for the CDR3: TGTGCCAGCAGTTTATCCCGACAGGGGGCGGAGACCCAGTACTTC.

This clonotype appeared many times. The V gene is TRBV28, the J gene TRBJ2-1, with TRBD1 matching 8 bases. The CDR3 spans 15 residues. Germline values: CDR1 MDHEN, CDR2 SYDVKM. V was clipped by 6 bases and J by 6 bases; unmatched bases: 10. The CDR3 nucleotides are TGTGCCAGCAGGATCCCAGGGGGCGCTTTCAATGAGCAGTTCTTC. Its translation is CASRIPGGAFNEQFF.

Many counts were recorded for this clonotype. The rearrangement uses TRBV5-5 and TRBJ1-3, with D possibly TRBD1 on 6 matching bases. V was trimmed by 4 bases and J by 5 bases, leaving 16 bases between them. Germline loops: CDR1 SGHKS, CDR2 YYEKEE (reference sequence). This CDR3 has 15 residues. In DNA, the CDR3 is TGTGCCAGCAGCCTGGGGGGCGCCGGAAGAAACACCATATATTTT. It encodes CASSLGGAGRNTIYF.

The CDR3 nucleotides read TGTGCCAGCAGCTGGGGACAGGGGGGGACCCAGTACTTC. Protein: CASSWGQGGTQYF. V usage is TRBV5-6 and J usage is TRBJ2-5, with TRBD1 matching over 11 bases. After removal of 3 bases from V and 7 bases from J, the junction contained 2 bases not matched to a gene. From germline, CDR1 is SGHDT and CDR2 YYEEEE. The CDR3 sequence is 13 residues long.

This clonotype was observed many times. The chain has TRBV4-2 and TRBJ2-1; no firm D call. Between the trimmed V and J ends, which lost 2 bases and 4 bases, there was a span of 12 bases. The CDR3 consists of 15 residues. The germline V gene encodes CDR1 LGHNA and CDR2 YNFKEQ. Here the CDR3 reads CASSQLADSYNEQFF. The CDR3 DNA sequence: TGTGCCAGCAGCCAATTAGCCGATTCATACAATGAGCAGTTCTTC.

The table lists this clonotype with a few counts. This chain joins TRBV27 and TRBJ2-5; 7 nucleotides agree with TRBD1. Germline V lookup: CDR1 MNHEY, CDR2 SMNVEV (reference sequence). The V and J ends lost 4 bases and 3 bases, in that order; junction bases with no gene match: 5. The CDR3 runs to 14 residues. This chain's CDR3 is CASSSLQGKETQYF. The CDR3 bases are TGTGCCAGCAGTTCCTTACAGGGGAAAGAGACCCAGTACTTC.

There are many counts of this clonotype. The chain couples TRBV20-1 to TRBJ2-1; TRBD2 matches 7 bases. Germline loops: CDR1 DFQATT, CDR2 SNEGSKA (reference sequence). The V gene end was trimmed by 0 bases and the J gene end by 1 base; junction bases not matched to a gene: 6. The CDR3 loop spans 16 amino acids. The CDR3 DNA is TGCAGTGCTAGAGATATGAGGGAGGGTTCCTACAATGAGCAGTTCTTC. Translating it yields CSARDMREGSYNEQFF.